The T cell receptor beta chain under discussion was sequenced for a study of CD8+CD57+ T cells in acquired aplastic anemia (dated by TCRdb to 2016 to 2019). In the study overall: Extracted DNA from sorted CD4+ and CD8+ cells averaged approximately 3.4 ug, ranging from about 0.19 to 30 ug. Mean read counts for healthy donor samples were approximately 10 million for CD4+ cells and about 12 million for CD8+ cells. Overall results and qualifications from the work: Roughly 29 CD8+ CDR3 sequences were found to be shared between patients and controls, but these sequences appeared to be highly expressed in patients and within the immunodominant clones of the patients. CD8+ Simpson's diversity did not differ significantly between patients and healthy controls (P=0.060).

In this study, sorted CD4+ and CD8+ T cells from the blood of healthy subjects and of severe aplastic anemia patients had their TCR repertoires deep-sequenced. Ficoll-Paque density gradient centrifugation was used to isolate peripheral blood mononuclear cells. CD4+ and CD8+ T cells were sorted by FACS or magnetic beads before DNA extraction. The trim is 0 bases for V and 8 bases for J, with a gap of 16 bases between the germline ends. Including cysteine and phenylalanine, the CDR3 has 14 amino acids. The read is trimmed to its CDR3 DNA, 42 bases read in frame from base 1. CDR1 DFQATT and CDR2 SNEGSKA were looked up in the germline V gene (reference sequence). TCR beta VDJ combination and CDR3 sequence profiling used genomic DNA as the template. An Illumina HiSeq 2000 was used for TCR repertoire sequencing. The paper's data handling went like this. Repertoire assessment relied on Simpson's diversity index, CDR3 size and DJ length profiles, and TRBV/TRBJ rearrangement plots. Whichever DNA sequence was most abundant in the deep sequencing data was defined as the immunodominant clone. CDR3 amino acid sequences were checked for sharing across subjects and were also compared against the VDJdb database and published repertoires. Through fastp at Q25 and MiXCR, TCRdb rebuilt clones from the public reads, retaining in-frame beta chains. Merged by CDR3 protein, the rows form single entries marked with the most common genes and DNA. Clone size and V and J calls follow TCRdb, not the original study. Present in this sample are about 160,000 distinct CDR3 sequences, approximately 40% of which were seen just once. The ten largest clones take up 0.85% to 1.3% of the sample.

As for this clonotype: Its antigen remains unidentified. Per-base qualities were not stored, and no clone one base away is much larger.

The TCR was taken from a human donor in good health. Sequencing was performed on sorted CD4+, CD8+, or CD8+CD57+ T cells (not recorded which) from PBMCs. The V gene is TRBV20-1 and the J gene is TRBJ1-2; the D gene is perhaps TRBD1, on 6 matching bases. The CDR3 region has the sequence CSARDLGALEGYTF. The bases are TGCAGTGCTAGAGATTTGGGGGCGCTAGAGGGCTACACCTTC.